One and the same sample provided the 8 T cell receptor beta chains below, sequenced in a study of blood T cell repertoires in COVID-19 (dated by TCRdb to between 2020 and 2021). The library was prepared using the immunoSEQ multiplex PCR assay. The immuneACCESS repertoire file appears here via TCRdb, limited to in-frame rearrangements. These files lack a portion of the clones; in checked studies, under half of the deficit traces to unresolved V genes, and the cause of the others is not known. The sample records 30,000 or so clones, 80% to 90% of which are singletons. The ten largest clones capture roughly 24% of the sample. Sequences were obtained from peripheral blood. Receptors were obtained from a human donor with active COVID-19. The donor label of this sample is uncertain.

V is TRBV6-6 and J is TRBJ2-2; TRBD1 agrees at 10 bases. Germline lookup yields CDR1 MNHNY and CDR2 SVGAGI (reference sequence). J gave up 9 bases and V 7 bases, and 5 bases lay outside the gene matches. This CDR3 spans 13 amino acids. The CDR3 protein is CASTGQGFRELFF. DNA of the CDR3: TGTGCCAGCACGGGACAGGGGTTCCGGGAGCTGTTTTTT.

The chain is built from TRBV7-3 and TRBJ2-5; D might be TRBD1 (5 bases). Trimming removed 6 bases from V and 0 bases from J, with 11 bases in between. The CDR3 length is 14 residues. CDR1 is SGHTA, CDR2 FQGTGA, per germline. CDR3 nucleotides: TGTGCCAGCAGGGGAAGGACAAACCAAGAGACCCAGTACTTC. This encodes CASRGRTNQETQYF.

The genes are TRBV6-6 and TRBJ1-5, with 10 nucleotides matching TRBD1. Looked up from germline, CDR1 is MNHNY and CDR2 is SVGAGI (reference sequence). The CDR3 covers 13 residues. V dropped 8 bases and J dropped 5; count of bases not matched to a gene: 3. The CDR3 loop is CASGQGGDQPQHF. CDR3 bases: TGTGCCAGCGGACAGGGGGGGGATCAGCCCCAGCATTTT.

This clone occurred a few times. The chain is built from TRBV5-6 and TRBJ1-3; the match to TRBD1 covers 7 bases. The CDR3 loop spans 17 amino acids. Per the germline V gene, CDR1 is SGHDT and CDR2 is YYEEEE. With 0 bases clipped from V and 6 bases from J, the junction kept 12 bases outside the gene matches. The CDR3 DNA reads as TGTGCCAGCAGCTTGGGACTGACAGGGTACTTCGAAAACACCATATATTTT. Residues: CASSLGLTGYFENTIYF.

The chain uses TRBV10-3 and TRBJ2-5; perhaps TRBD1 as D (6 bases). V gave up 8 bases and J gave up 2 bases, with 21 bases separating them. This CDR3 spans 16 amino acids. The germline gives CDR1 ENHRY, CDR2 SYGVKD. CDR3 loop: CAIGEEKGGNQETQYF. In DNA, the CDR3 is TGTGCCATCGGGGAAGAGAAAGGGGGTAATCAAGAGACCCAGTACTTC.

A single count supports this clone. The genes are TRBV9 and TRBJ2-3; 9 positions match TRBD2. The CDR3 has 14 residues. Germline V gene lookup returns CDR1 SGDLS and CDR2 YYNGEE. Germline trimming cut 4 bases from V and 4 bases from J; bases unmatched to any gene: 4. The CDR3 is CASSLRTSADTQYF. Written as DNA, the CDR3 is TGTGCCAGCAGCCTTAGGACTAGCGCAGATACGCAGTATTTT.

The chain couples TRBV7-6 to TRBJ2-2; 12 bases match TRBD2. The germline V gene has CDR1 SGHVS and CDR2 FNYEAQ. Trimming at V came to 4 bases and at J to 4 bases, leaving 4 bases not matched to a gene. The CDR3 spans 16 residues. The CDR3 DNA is TGTGCCAGCAGCTCCAAGACTAGCGGGGGCACCGGGGAGCTGTTTTTT. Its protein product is CASSSKTSGGTGELFF.

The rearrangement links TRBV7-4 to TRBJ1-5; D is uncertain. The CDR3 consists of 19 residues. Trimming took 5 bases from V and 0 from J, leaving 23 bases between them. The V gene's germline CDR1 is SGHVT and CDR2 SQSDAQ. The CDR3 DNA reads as TGTGCCAGCAGCCCGCCTGCCGAGGGTAGAATGGATAGCAATCAGCCCCAGCATTTT. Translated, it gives CASSPPAEGRMDSNQPQHF.